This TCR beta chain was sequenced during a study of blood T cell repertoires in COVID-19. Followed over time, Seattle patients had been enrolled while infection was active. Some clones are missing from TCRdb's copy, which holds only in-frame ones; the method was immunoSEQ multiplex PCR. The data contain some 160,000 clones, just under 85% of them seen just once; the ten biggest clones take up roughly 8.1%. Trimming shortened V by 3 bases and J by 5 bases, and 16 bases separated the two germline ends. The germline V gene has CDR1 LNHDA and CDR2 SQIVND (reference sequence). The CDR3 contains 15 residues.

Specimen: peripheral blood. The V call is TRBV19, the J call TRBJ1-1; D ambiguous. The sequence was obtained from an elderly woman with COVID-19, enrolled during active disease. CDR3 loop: CASSISGPVPTEAFF. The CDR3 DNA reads TGTGCCAGTAGTATTTCGGGTCCGGTCCCAACTGAAGCTTTCTTT.